This is a list of T cell receptor beta chains from one sample in a study of cytomegalovirus exposure and HLA in healthy donors. Repertoires were generated with immunoSEQ multiplex PCR, while TCRdb's copy carries only in-frame clones and drops some. The sample has approximately 110,000 clones, more than 65% seen once. Material: PBMCs. The receptor set was obtained from a woman aged 40 to 50 in good health and CMV-seropositive. The CDR3 runs from the conserved cysteine through the conserved F or W. Each record gives: clone size, J gene, D gene, V gene, CDR3 length, CDR3 protein, CDR3 DNA. A D gene is named only where the DNA matches it firmly. Clone sizes are given selectively: once, few, many, or a class where the clone is expanded.

NA,TRBJ1-2,NA,TRBV29-1,11,CSVEAGGGYTF,TGCAGCGTTGAGGCGGGCGGAGGCTACACCTTC
NA,TRBJ2-5,NA,TRBV7-9,15,CASSVDRRVQETQYF,TGTGCCAGCAGCGTGGACAGAAGGGTCCAAGAGACCCAGTACTTC
NA,TRBJ2-3,NA,TRBV6-6,13,CASSYADTDTQYF,TGTGCCAGCAGTTACGCAGACACAGATACGCAGTATTTT
NA,TRBJ2-7,TRBD1,TRBV30,13,CAGRTGPYYEQYF,TGTGCCGGAAGGACAGGCCCTTACTACGAGCAGTACTTC
NA,TRBJ2-3,NA,TRBV5-1,16,CASSLEGTYSTDTQYF,TGCGCCAGCAGCTTGGAGGGGACTTATAGCACAGATACGCAGTATTTT
once,TRBJ1-1,NA,TRBV19,13,CASSIDRATEAFF,TGTGCCAGTAGTATAGACAGGGCGACTGAAGCTTTCTTT
NA,TRBJ2-1,NA,TRBV6-5,15,CASSLDRGLHNEQFF,TGTGCCAGCAGCCTTGACAGGGGACTACACAATGAGCAGTTCTTC
NA,TRBJ2-7,TRBD1,TRBV6-5,13,CASRGQGIYEQYF,TGTGCCAGCAGGGGACAGGGAATCTACGAGCAGTACTTC
NA,TRBJ2-7,TRBD2,TRBV7-3,15,CASSLRLAGVDEQYF,TGTGCCAGCAGCTTGCGACTAGCGGGAGTTGATGAGCAGTACTTC
NA,TRBJ2-3,TRBD2,TRBV4-2,18,CASSQDLPLAGGRDTQYF,TGTGCCAGCAGCCAAGATCTCCCGTTAGCGGGTGGTCGAGATACGCAGTATTTT
NA,TRBJ2-7,NA,TRBV11-2,14,CASSLSRSSYEQYF,TGTGCCAGCAGCCTTAGCCGTAGCTCCTACGAGCAGTACTTC
few,TRBJ2-5,NA,TRBV7-3,13,CASSLTRQETQYF,TGTGCCAGCAGCTTAACCAGACAAGAGACCCAGTACTTC
NA,TRBJ2-1,TRBD1,TRBV30,14,CASTLGGLYNEQFF,TGTGCCTCTACACTAGGGGGCCTATACAATGAGCAGTTCTTC
NA,TRBJ2-2,TRBD2,TRBV2,14,CASSVGLNTGELFF,TGTGCCAGCAGTGTGGGACTAAACACCGGGGAGCTGTTTTTT
NA,TRBJ2-2,TRBD2,TRBV5-1,16,CASSQLAGRNTGELFF,TGCGCCAGCAGCCAACTAGCGGGACGAAACACCGGGGAGCTGTTTTTT
NA,TRBJ2-5,TRBD2,TRBV5-4,14,CASSQHTSGETQYF,TGTGCCAGCAGCCAACATACTAGCGGAGAGACCCAGTACTTC
NA,TRBJ2-7,TRBD2,TRBV2,15,CASSSPGLASNEQYF,TGTGCCAGCAGTTCCCCGGGACTAGCTTCCAACGAGCAGTACTTC
NA,TRBJ2-3,TRBD1,TRBV11-3,13,CASSLTGTDTQYF,TGTGCCAGCAGCCTGACAGGGACAGATACGCAGTATTTT
few,TRBJ2-3,TRBD2,TRBV5-1,18,CASSLKPGLARLLDTQYF,TGCGCCAGCAGCTTGAAGCCGGGACTAGCCCGGTTGCTAGATACGCAGTATTTT
NA,TRBJ2-5,NA,TRBV7-9,14,CASSFGHTGETQYF,TGTGCCAGCAGCTTCGGCCATACGGGAGAGACCCAGTACTTC
NA,TRBJ1-2,TRBD1,TRBV5-6,17,CASSSEIDRVPDYGYTF,TGTGCCAGCAGCTCAGAAATTGACAGGGTGCCAGACTATGGCTACACCTTC
NA,TRBJ2-3,TRBD2,TRBV19,15,CATLKSSGRTDTQYF,TGTGCCACCTTGAAGTCTAGCGGGAGAACAGATACGCAGTATTTT
NA,TRBJ1-1,TRBD1,TRBV6-1,15,CASSRTGGVNTEAFF,TGTGCCAGCAGTCGGACAGGGGGGGTGAACACTGAAGCTTTCTTT
NA,TRBJ1-6,TRBD1,TRBV15,15,CATSGGESYNSPLHF,TGTGCCACTTCAGGGGGCGAATCCTATAATTCACCCCTCCACTTT
NA,TRBJ1-2,TRBD1,TRBV4-1,14,CASSQEGQYYGYTF,TGCGCCAGCAGCCAAGAGGGACAGTATTATGGCTACACCTTC
once,TRBJ1-3,TRBD1,TRBV28,17,CASSRRTGSSSGNTIYF,TGTGCCAGCAGTAGGAGGACAGGGTCCAGCTCTGGAAACACCATATATTTT
NA,TRBJ2-5,NA,TRBV6-6,13,CASSRDNQETQYF,TGTGCCAGCAGCCGGGACAACCAAGAGACCCAGTACTTC
NA,TRBJ1-1,NA,TRBV6-5,13,CASSYSRSTEAFF,TGTGCCAGCAGTTACTCCCGGAGCACTGAAGCTTTCTTT
NA,TRBJ2-7,TRBD1,TRBV10-3,16,CAIRDPGQGARYEQYF,TGTGCCATCAGAGATCCGGGACAGGGGGCGCGTTACGAGCAGTACTTC
few,TRBJ1-5,NA,TRBV19,13,CASSKTGFQPQHF,TGTGCCAGTAGTAAGACAGGTTTTCAGCCCCAGCATTTT
NA,TRBJ2-7,NA,TRBV7-9,15,CASSPEGTRAHEQYF,TGTGCCAGCAGCCCAGAAGGAACCAGGGCCCACGAGCAGTACTTC
few,TRBJ2-7,NA,TRBV29-1,12,CSVEDQGYEQYF,TGCAGCGTTGAAGACCAGGGCTACGAGCAGTACTTC
NA,TRBJ2-5,TRBD2,TRBV7-3,16,CASSPGGGGPGETQYF,TGTGCCAGCAGCCCGGGGGGGGGAGGGCCCGGGGAGACCCAGTACTTC
once,TRBJ2-4,TRBD1,TRBV7-3,16,CASSLEGARRGNIQYF,TGTGCCAGCAGCTTAGAGGGGGCGCGAAGAGGAAACATTCAGTACTTC
NA,TRBJ1-5,NA,TRBV6-6,14,CASSYSGREQPQHF,TGTGCCAGCAGTTACTCAGGGAGGGAACAGCCCCAGCATTTT
few,TRBJ1-2,NA,TRBV14,13,CASSQDGQFGYTF,TGTGCCAGCAGCCAAGATGGACAATTCGGCTACACCTTC
NA,TRBJ1-2,NA,TRBV28,13,CASSPPTGWGYTF,TGTGCCAGCAGTCCCCCGACAGGATGGGGCTACACCTTC
NA,TRBJ1-2,NA,TRBV5-1,15,CASSSSGFANYGYTF,TGCGCCAGCAGCTCATCCGGGTTCGCTAACTATGGCTACACCTTC
NA,TRBJ2-7,TRBD2,TRBV2,15,CASSQLAGVTYEQYF,TGTGCCAGCAGTCAGCTAGCGGGTGTTACCTACGAGCAGTACTTC
NA,TRBJ2-7,NA,TRBV2,17,CASSRGPWTDPSYEQYF,TGTGCCAGCAGTAGGGGCCCGTGGACAGACCCCTCCTACGAGCAGTACTTC
few,TRBJ2-3,NA,TRBV5-4,16,CASSLGSSEGIRTQYF,TGTGCCAGCAGCTTGGGAAGTTCGGAGGGAATCAGGACGCAGTATTTT
NA,TRBJ1-2,NA,TRBV27,14,CASSSDAGLYGYTF,TGTGCCAGCAGTTCCGACGCGGGCCTCTATGGCTACACCTTC
NA,TRBJ2-7,TRBD2,TRBV6-6,15,CASSYGPGGVGEQYF,TGTGCCAGCAGTTACGGACCCGGGGGGGTGGGGGAGCAGTACTTC
NA,TRBJ2-2,NA,TRBV5-1,15,CASSWKTGNTGELFF,TGCGCCAGCAGCTGGAAGACAGGGAACACCGGGGAGCTGTTTTTT
NA,TRBJ2-7,TRBD2,TRBV5-1,16,CASSPTTSGATYEQYF,TGCGCCAGCAGCCCGACAACTAGCGGGGCCACCTACGAGCAGTACTTC
NA,TRBJ2-5,NA,TRBV2,15,CASSVFQGSGETQYF,TGTGCCAGCAGTGTTTTTCAGGGGTCGGGAGAGACCCAGTACTTC
NA,TRBJ1-5,TRBD1,TRBV30,13,CAWGDSSNQPQHF,TGTGCCTGGGGGGACAGTTCGAATCAGCCCCAGCATTTT
NA,TRBJ1-2,TRBD1,TRBV29-1,12,CSVEFGQDGYTF,TGCAGCGTTGAATTTGGACAGGACGGCTACACCTTC
few,TRBJ2-5,TRBD2,TRBV5-1,15,CASSLALGRRETQYF,TGCGCCAGCAGCTTGGCCCTCGGGAGGAGGGAGACCCAGTACTTC
few,TRBJ2-2,NA,TRBV5-1,14,CASSLEIFQGELFF,TGCGCCAGCAGCTTGGAGATTTTCCAGGGGGAGCTGTTTTTT